This TCR beta chain stems from a study of cytotoxic CD8 clonotypes in ibrutinib-treated CLL. Overall study: Among responders, roughly 25 were partial and 2 complete; after median roughly 70 months, roughly 14 stayed remitted and approximately 12 progressed.

Concerning this clone: Its antigen remains unknown.

CDR1 is MNHEY and CDR2 is SMNVEV in the germline V gene (reference sequence). The CDR3 sequence is 15 residues long. Trimming cost V 0 bases and J 7 bases; bases outside gene matches: 7. Findings of the study overall: Public clonotypes were uncommon and contracted or stayed stable on treatment.

The method was immunoSEQ multiplex PCR; TCRdb's version includes in-frame clones alone and lacks a portion of them. The sample has over 140,000 clones, around 80% seen once. The sequence was obtained from a human donor with chronic lymphocytic leukemia. The material was PBMCs, obtained after 36 months of ibrutinib treatment. J is TRBJ1-1 and V is TRBV27, with 8 bases that match TRBD1. The CDR3 nucleotides read TGTGCCAGCAGTTTATCCCCCAGGGGGCTTAGTGAAGCTTTCTTT. As protein: CASSLSPRGLSEAFF.